This T cell receptor (beta chain) originates from a study of control samples from healthy donors and cancer patients. The data were produced by immunoSEQ multiplex PCR, yet TCRdb's version contains in-frame clones alone and is incomplete. The sample shows about 150,000 clones, approximately 96% of them seen only once. With 4 bases removed from V and 5 bases from J, the gap between germline ends came to 21 bases. Germline V gives CDR1 SGHRS, CDR2 YFSETQ. The CDR3 has 16 amino acids. V and J are TRBV5-1 and TRBJ1-1, with a possible D match to TRBD1 (6 bases). The TCR originated in a man aged 40-49 years in good health. Material for sequencing was blood. DNA for the CDR3: TGCGCCAGCAGCACTGGGGGCGGGGGGCAGGATACTGAAGCTTTCTTT. Amino acids: CASSTGGGGQDTEAFF.